The 30 T cell receptor beta chains listed next were all sequenced from one sample in a study of T cells after yellow fever vaccination. A single record per CDR3 protein comes from TCRdb applying MiXCR to the 5' RACE reads. The table includes approximately 70,000 distinct CDR3 sequences, roughly 7% detected once. The material sequenced was CD8+ T cells sorted from PBMCs, taken 10 days after the first yellow fever vaccination. The origin of the receptors is a man aged 18 to 29 who received the YFV17D yellow fever vaccine.

This clonotype was seen only a few times. J is TRBJ1-2 and V is TRBV3-1; 8 nucleotides line up with TRBD1. Trimming at V came to 3 bases and at J to 4 bases, leaving 4 bases not matched to a gene. Germline lookup yields CDR1 LGHDT and CDR2 YNNKEL (reference sequence). CDR3 size: 14 residues. CDR3 sequence reads: CASSQPGGVYGYTF. The CDR3 bases are TGTGCCAGCAGCCAGCCAGGGGGCGTCTATGGCTACACCTTC.

This clonotype occurred a few times. The chain joins TRBV23-1 to TRBJ1-6; D uncertain. TRBV23-1 is annotated as an ORF whose role is uncertain. The length of the CDR3 is 14 residues. V lost 5 bases, J lost 7 bases, and 12 bases lay in between. The CDR3: CASSRRIGNSPLHF. The CDR3 DNA follows: TGCGCCAGCAGTAGGAGGATCGGCAATTCACCCCTCCACTTT.

In this sample, this clonotype turned up many times. The V gene is TRBV24-1, the J gene TRBJ1-2, with D possibly being TRBD1 (6 bases). The CDR3 is made up of 12 amino acids. Germline-derived CDR1 and CDR2 are KGHDR and SFDVKD. The V gene lost 2 bases and the J gene lost 8 bases, with 8 bases spanning the gap. The CDR3 bases are TGTGCCACCAGTGATTGGGGGGGCGGCTACACCTTC. This encodes CATSDWGGGYTF.

This clonotype was observed at least ten times. The chain carries TRBV4-1 and TRBJ1-1; D is perhaps TRBD1 (6 bases). In germline, CDR1 is MGHRA, CDR2 YSYEKL. CDR3 size: 15 residues. Between the trimmed V and J ends, which lost 3 bases and 1 base, there was a span of 12 bases. CDR3: CASSQGPGENTEAFF. In nucleotides, the CDR3 is TGCGCCAGCAGCCAGGGCCCAGGGGAGAACACTGAAGCTTTCTTT.

This chain joins TRBV5-6 and TRBJ2-7, with D possibly being TRBD1 or TRBD2 (5 bases each). Between the trimmed V and J ends, which lost 5 bases and 3 bases, there was a span of 12 bases. Germline V gene sequence: CDR1 SGHDT, CDR2 YYEEEE. The CDR3 totals 13 residues. The CDR3 DNA is TGTGCCAGCAGTCCCGGGGCCCTCTACGAGCAGTACTTC. Translated: CASSPGALYEQYF.

This clonotype showed up just a few times. The J gene is TRBJ1-5, the V gene TRBV4-1; weak D call: TRBD1 (6 bases). Trimming left V 1 base short and J 2 bases short, with 12 bases between. The CDR3 length is 16 residues. Germline CDR1 is MGHRA and CDR2 is YSYEKL. The CDR3 DNA reads TGCGCCAGCAGCCAAGGCCCAGGGGTGGGCAATCAGCCCCAGCATTTT. It encodes CASSQGPGVGNQPQHF.

This clonotype was observed many times. This chain uses TRBV20-1 with TRBJ1-2, with no clear D. V was trimmed by 4 bases and J by 4 bases, leaving 13 bases between them. The CDR3 is 13 amino acids. Germline V gene data show CDR1 as DFQATT and CDR2 as SNEGSKA (reference sequence). In DNA, the CDR3 is TGCAGTGCTAAACAAATATCCTCCTATGGCTACACCTTC. As protein: CSAKQISSYGYTF.

This sequence joins TRBV6-6 and TRBJ2-3; perhaps TRBD2 as D (6 bases). The CDR3 runs 15 residues. Trimming left V 7 bases short and J 2 bases short, with 16 bases between. Per the germline V gene, CDR1 is MNHNY and CDR2 is SVGAGI (reference sequence). CDR3 sequence reads: CASTLTGTHTDTQYF. DNA for the CDR3: TGTGCCAGCACATTGACCGGGACTCACACAGATACGCAGTATTTT.

This clonotype was observed a few times. The chain recombines TRBV12-3 or TRBV12-4 with TRBJ2-7; D not certain. CDR3 size: 15 residues. The V end was cut by 1 base, the J end by 5 bases, with 15 bases between. The CDR3 reads CASSLDGSEPHEQYF. The DNA for the CDR3 is TGTGCCAGCAGTTTAGACGGCTCAGAGCCCCACGAGCAGTACTTC.

This clonotype was counted at least ten times. The junction and the germline gene differ at one end; a read error may be behind it. The chain employs TRBV12-3 or TRBV12-4 and TRBJ1-5; TRBD1 aligns across 8 bases. The CDR3 loop spans 14 amino acids. The CDR3 bases are TGTGCCAGCAGTTCATCAGGGGGCAAGCAGCCCCAGCATTTT. Its translation: CASSSSGGKQPQHF.

This clonotype has a count of ten or more. This sequence joins TRBV27 and TRBJ2-7; D ambiguous. The V gene's germline CDR1 is MNHEY and CDR2 SMNVEV (reference sequence). This CDR3 contains 14 residues. Trimming left V 6 bases short and J 6 bases short, with 18 bases between. CDR3 nucleotide sequence: TGTGCCAGCAGACCTATGGTAAGAAGTGGCGAGCAGTACGTC. Translation: CASRPMVRSGEQYV.

Remarks on this clonotype: A much bigger clone sits one base away, suggesting this may be a read error. The chain carries TRBV4-2 and TRBJ2-3; D not certain. CDR1 is LGHNA and CDR2 is YNFKEQ in the germline V gene. V lost 0 bases, J lost 0 bases, and 4 bases lay in between. The CDR3 contains 14 residues. In DNA form, the CDR3 reads TGTGCCAGCAGCCAAGATAGGAGCACAGATACGCAGTATTTT. It is translated as CASSQDRSTDTQYF.

This clonotype occurred many times. The rearrangement joins TRBV7-6 to TRBJ2-7; TRBD2 might be the D (7 bases). The germline V gene encodes CDR1 SGHVS and CDR2 FNYEAQ. CDR3 length: 15 residues. The germline V and J ends were trimmed by 1 base and 3 bases, with 13 bases remaining between them. CDR3 coding DNA: TGTGCCAGCAGCTTAGGTGCGGGGGCCCTCTACGAGCAGTACTTC. This encodes CASSLGAGALYEQYF. Full variable domain (remainder filled in from reference TRBV7-6 and TRBJ2-7): GAGVSQSPRYKVTKRGQDVALRCDPISGHVSLYWYRQALGQGPEFLTYFNYEAQQDKSGLPNDRFSAERPEGSISTLTIQRTEQRDSAMYRCASSLGAGALYEQYFGPGTRLTVT.

This clonotype was seen more than once but under ten times. J is TRBJ1-5 and V is TRBV19; no clear D. V was shortened by 6 bases and J by 6 bases, with 12 bases between the two germline ends. Per the germline V gene, CDR1 is LNHDA and CDR2 is SQIVND (reference sequence). The CDR3 has 13 residues. The chain's CDR3 is CASRPGRGQPQHF. The DNA of the CDR3 is TGTGCCAGTAGGCCGGGTCGAGGTCAGCCCCAGCATTTT.

This clonotype was observed at least ten times. The chain employs TRBV20-1 and TRBJ1-1; D is undetermined. V dropped 3 bases and J dropped 4 bases, with 6 bases sitting between them. Germline CDR1 reads DFQATT; CDR2 reads SNEGSKA (reference sequence). The CDR3 has 11 residues. The CDR3 loop is CSARWITEAFF. Here the CDR3 DNA reads TGCAGTGCTAGGTGGATCACTGAAGCTTTCTTT.

Turning to this clonotype: This could be a read error, since a much larger clone is one nucleotide away. The CDR3 does not close with the conserved phenylalanine or tryptophan, likely indicating a read error. The V and J genes are TRBV7-9 and TRBJ2-3; 13 bases agree with TRBD2. The CDR3 runs 16 residues. Germline V gene lookup returns CDR1 SEHNR and CDR2 FQNEAQ (reference sequence). V was clipped by 3 bases and J by 1 base; unmatched bases: 1. The chain's CDR3 is CASSFGTSGGTDTQYL. The DNA of the CDR3 is TGTGCCAGCAGCTTTGGGACTAGCGGGGGCACAGATACGCAGTATTTG.

This clonotype appeared many times. The V and J genes are TRBV7-6 and TRBJ2-2; TRBD1 aligns across 9 bases. This CDR3 contains 16 residues. Germline CDR1 reads SGHVS; CDR2 reads FNYEAQ. J lost 7 bases, V lost 4 bases, and 10 bases had no gene match. CDR3 nucleotides: TGTGCCAGCAGCTCACTTGGGACAGGGCCGGGCGGGGAGCTGTTTTTT. It encodes CASSSLGTGPGGELFF.

At least ten counts were recorded for this clonotype. The chain couples TRBV6-4 to TRBJ2-3; D possibly corresponds to TRBD2 (7 bases). Trimming stripped 3 bases from V and 4 bases from J, with 11 bases between. The CDR3 sequence is 14 residues long. Germline loops: CDR1 MRHNA, CDR2 SNTAGT. This chain's CDR3 is CASSEEGGPDTQYF. In DNA, the CDR3 is TGTGCCAGCAGTGAAGAGGGGGGGCCAGATACGCAGTATTTT.

The rearrangement links TRBV4-1 to TRBJ2-3, with TRBD2 identical over 11 bases. The CDR3 runs 20 residues. Unmatched junction bases numbered 13, after V lost 2 bases and J lost 0 bases. Germline V CDR1 and CDR2: MGHRA, YSYEKL. The DNA of the CDR3 is TGCGCCAGCAGCCAAACTCCGGGACTAGCGGACCATCTTAGCACAGATACGCAGTATTTT. Its protein is CASSQTPGLADHLSTDTQYF.

This clonotype was observed at least ten times. The J gene is TRBJ2-1, the V gene TRBV9; a weak D match, TRBD1 (6 bases). The CDR3 extends over 15 amino acids. V was clipped by 3 bases and J by 2 bases, with 12 bases between them. Germline CDR1 reads SGDLS; CDR2 reads YYNGEE. CDR3 amino acids: CASSAQGLPYNEQFF. The CDR3 bases are TGTGCCAGCAGCGCCCAGGGGCTGCCCTACAATGAGCAGTTCTTC.

The chain combines TRBV4-1 with TRBJ1-6; D may be TRBD1 (6 bases). This CDR3 region has 17 residues. Germline V gene data show CDR1 as MGHRA and CDR2 as YSYEKL. Trimming removed 0 bases from V and 0 bases from J, with 9 bases in between. CDR3 in amino acids: CASSQDGGSSYNSPLHF. The CDR3 DNA reads TGCGCCAGCAGCCAAGATGGGGGCTCCTCCTATAATTCACCCCTCCACTTT.

This clonotype was seen repeatedly, ten times or more. V is TRBV6-5 and J is TRBJ2-3; D is unclear. V lost 2 bases and J 5 bases, leaving 17 bases between the germline ends. This CDR3 has 16 amino acids. Germline V gene data show CDR1 as MNHEY and CDR2 as SVGAGI. The CDR3 region has the DNA TGTGCCAGCAGTTACGGTCGCAACGCCCAGCAAGATACGCAGTATTTT. Translation: CASSYGRNAQQDTQYF.

The chain uses TRBV3-1 and TRBJ2-1, with TRBD2 identical over 16 bases. The CDR3 has 18 amino acids. Germline V gives CDR1 LGHDT, CDR2 YNNKEL (reference sequence). The CDR3 region has the DNA TGTACCTTCAGTCCCACGGGACTAGCGGGGGGGTACTACAATGAGCAGTTCTTC. This gives the protein CTFSPTGLAGGYYNEQFF.

The rearrangement uses TRBV6-5 and TRBJ2-3; the D is unclear. There are 14 residues in the CDR3. The germline V and J ends were trimmed by 0 bases and 5 bases, with 9 bases remaining between them. Germline CDR1 is MNHEY and CDR2 is SVGAGI. As DNA, the CDR3 is TGTGCCAGCAGTTACTCTTCTAGAGGAGATACGCAGTATTTT. Translation gives CASSYSSRGDTQYF.

This clonotype was detected many times. V and J are TRBV27 and TRBJ2-1; D is ambiguous. The CDR3 runs 13 residues. Trimming removed 3 bases from V and 8 bases from J, with 11 bases in between. Looked up from germline, CDR1 is MNHEY and CDR2 is SMNVEV (reference sequence). The CDR3 bases are TGTGCCAGCAGTTTGTATCAACTCGATGAGCAGTTCTTC. Translating gives CASSLYQLDEQFF.

In regard to this clonotype: A much more abundant neighbour one base away suggests this may be a read error. The genes are TRBV7-9 and TRBJ2-7; D tentatively reads TRBD1 or TRBD2 (5 bases each). The CDR3 totals 15 residues. From germline, CDR1 is SEHNR and CDR2 FQNEAQ (reference sequence). V dropped 4 bases and J dropped 1 base, with 14 bases sitting between them. CDR3 coding DNA: TGTGCCAGCAGCTCGCGAAGAGGGGCTTCCTACGAGCAGTACTTC. Amino acids: CASSSRRGASYEQYF.

This clonotype occurred a few times. This chain uses TRBV3-1 with TRBJ2-7, with D uncertain. This CDR3 is 11 amino acids long. Germline loops: CDR1 LGHDT, CDR2 YNNKEL (reference sequence). The ends were cut back, 4 bases at V and 2 bases at J, with 3 bases in the middle. CDR3 sequence: CASSRTYEQYF. Here the CDR3 DNA reads TGTGCCAGCAGCCGAACCTACGAGCAGTACTTC.

This clonotype was picked up many times. The V and J genes are TRBV29-1 and TRBJ1-2, with D possibly matching TRBD1 (5 bases). V lost 1 base, J lost 4 bases, and 10 bases lay in between. Germline values: CDR1 SQVTM, CDR2 ANQGSEA. The CDR3 has 13 residues. The CDR3 spells CSVEVDSGYGYTF. The CDR3, as DNA: TGCAGCGTTGAAGTAGACAGCGGCTATGGCTACACCTTC. The full variable domain, its missing parts supplied by reference TRBV29-1 and TRBJ1-2, is SAVISQKPSRDICQRGTSLTIQCQVDSQVTMMFWYRQQPGQSLTLIATANQGSEATYESGFVIDKFPISRPNLTFSTLTVSNMSPEDSSIYLCSVEVDSGYGYTFGSGTRLTVV.

This clonotype was recorded many times. The J gene is TRBJ2-3, the V gene TRBV20-1, with D perhaps matching TRBD2 (5 bases). Trimming left V 2 bases short and J 1 base short, with 19 bases between. Germline-derived CDR1 and CDR2 are DFQATT and SNEGSKA (reference sequence). This CDR3 has 17 residues. CDR3: CSARSPGFKGGTDTQYF. The CDR3 DNA is TGCAGTGCTAGAAGTCCAGGATTCAAGGGAGGCACAGATACGCAGTATTTT.

J is TRBJ2-7 and V is TRBV27, with 10 bases matching TRBD2. In germline, CDR1 is MNHEY, CDR2 SMNVEV (reference sequence). J was trimmed by 5 bases and V by 9 bases; bases with no gene match: 7. The CDR3 spans 13 residues. CDR3 sequence: CASKRGGIHEQYF. The CDR3 DNA reads as TGTGCCAGTAAGCGGGGGGGTATCCACGAGCAGTACTTC.